What follows are 16 T cell receptor beta chains derived from one specimen sequenced in a study of follicular helper T cells after annual influenza vaccination. The assay was immunoSEQ multiplex PCR, and TCRdb's table has in-frame clones only and misses some. The table lists roughly 9,200 clones, about 80% of them singletons. Indicated time point: 2013-2014 season, 7 days after vaccination. Sequencing was performed on CXCR5- memory CD4+ T cells sorted from blood, taken 7 days after influenza vaccination. The receptors originated from an adult who received the influenza vaccine.

The rearrangement joins TRBV6-5 to TRBJ1-2; 11 bases map to TRBD1. CDR3 length: 15 amino acids. Germline CDR1 MNHEY, CDR2 SVGAGI. V was clipped by 7 bases and J by 7 bases; unmatched bases: 11. The CDR3 reads CASTPSGQGAGGYTF. In DNA form, the CDR3 reads TGTGCCAGCACTCCCTCCGGACAGGGGGCGGGTGGCTACACCTTC.

The chain uses TRBV15 and TRBJ1-2; D ambiguous. The CDR3 runs 15 residues. From germline, CDR1 is LNHNV and CDR2 YYDKDF (reference sequence). The germline V and J ends were trimmed by 1 base and 5 bases, with 14 bases remaining between them. The CDR3: CATSRGLTLEYGYTF. The CDR3, as DNA: TGTGCCACCAGCAGAGGGCTTACCTTAGAGTATGGCTACACCTTC.

This chain joins TRBV30 and TRBJ1-3, with D perhaps TRBD1 (5 bases). This CDR3 contains 14 residues. The germline V and J ends were trimmed by 1 base and 4 bases, with 11 bases remaining between them. Germline CDR1 GTSNPN, CDR2 SVGIG (reference sequence). As DNA, the CDR3 is TGTGCCTGGAGTGAGGGACTCATCGGAAACACCATATATTTT. Its translation: CAWSEGLIGNTIYF.

This clone occurred a few times. The rearrangement links TRBV6-5 to TRBJ2-7; D remains ambiguous. Germline V gene sequence: CDR1 MNHEY, CDR2 SVGAGI. The CDR3 is 14 amino acids. V was pared by 6 bases and J by 3 bases, with 15 bases between. Here the CDR3 reads CASRQSVANYEQYF. The CDR3 nucleotides read TGTGCCAGCAGGCAGAGCGTCGCCAACTACGAGCAGTACTTC.

This chain joins TRBV28 and TRBJ1-6, with D perhaps matching TRBD1 (6 bases). CDR1 MDHEN and CDR2 SYDVKM come from the germline V gene. Trimming left V 5 bases short and J 8 bases short, with 19 bases between. The CDR3 is 16 residues long. Here the CDR3 DNA reads TGTGCCAGCAGTATCTCATCCGGACAGATGGATTCACCCCTCCACTTT. Translated, it gives CASSISSGQMDSPLHF.

This chain joins TRBV6-1 and TRBJ2-3, with 9 bases identical to TRBD1. Germline CDR1 and CDR2: MNHNS and SASEGT. The V segment lost 11 bases and the J segment 2 bases; nucleotides outside the gene matches: 8. This CDR3 is 14 amino acids long. The CDR3: CAEVRTGDTDTQYF. The CDR3 coding sequence is TGTGCCGAAGTGCGGACAGGGGACACAGATACGCAGTATTTT.

In this sample, this clone turned up once. The chain has TRBV27 and TRBJ2-1, with 11 nucleotides matching TRBD2. There are 14 residues in the CDR3. Germline V gene data show CDR1 as MNHEY and CDR2 as SMNVEV (reference sequence). The V segment lost 7 bases and the J segment 3 bases; nucleotides outside the gene matches: 2. CDR3 sequence reads: CASTGTSGYNEQFF. CDR3 DNA sequence: TGTGCCAGCACCGGGACTAGCGGCTACAATGAGCAGTTCTTC.

The chain recombines TRBV9 with TRBJ2-3; TRBD1 matches 11 bases. The CDR3 has 17 amino acids. The V gene's germline CDR1 is SGDLS and CDR2 YYNGEE. J was trimmed by 6 bases and V by 4 bases; bases with no gene match: 13. CDR3 sequence: CASSFRPGQGGGDTQYF. The CDR3 nucleotides read TGTGCCAGCAGCTTCCGTCCGGGACAGGGGGGAGGGGATACGCAGTATTTT. Full variable domain (missing parts from reference TRBV9 and TRBJ2-3): DSGVTQTPKHLITATGQRVTLRCSPRSGDLSVYWYQQSLDQGLQFLIQYYNGEERAKGNILERFSAQQFPDLHSELNLSSLELGDSALYFCASSFRPGQGGGDTQYFGPGTRLTVL.

The V call is TRBV30, the J call TRBJ2-3, with 11 bases matching TRBD2. After removal of 3 bases from V and 4 bases from J, the junction contained 6 bases not matched to a gene. The CDR3 runs 15 residues. The germline V gene encodes CDR1 GTSNPN and CDR2 SVGIG (reference sequence). This chain's CDR3 is CAWSPTSGRADTQYF. CDR3 DNA sequence: TGTGCCTGGAGCCCAACTAGCGGGAGAGCAGATACGCAGTATTTT.

V is TRBV9 and J is TRBJ2-2, with 7 bases aligning to TRBD1. This CDR3 region has 16 residues. J was trimmed by 1 base and V by 4 bases; bases with no gene match: 7. In germline, CDR1 is SGDLS, CDR2 YYNGEE. CDR3 sequence: CASSLSAGGNTGELFF. The CDR3 DNA is TGTGCCAGCAGCCTATCGGCAGGGGGGAACACCGGGGAGCTGTTTTTT.

This chain links TRBV28 with TRBJ2-4, with TRBD2 matching over 7 bases. CDR3 length: 17 amino acids. CDR1 and CDR2 from the germline V gene are MDHEN and SYDVKM. Trimming took 1 base from V and 6 from J; bases not matched to a gene: 12. CDR3 nucleotides: TGTGCCAGCAGTTTATCCTGGTGGGAGGGTCGGGGAAACATTCAGTACTTC. As protein: CASSLSWWEGRGNIQYF.

The chain joins TRBV5-1 to TRBJ1-1; D call uncertain. The V and J ends lost 2 bases and 1 base respectively, with 9 bases between them. CDR3 size: 14 residues. Germline assignment: CDR1 SGHRS and CDR2 YFSETQ. CDR3 region: CASSLRRENTEAFF. For the CDR3, the DNA is TGCGCCAGCAGCTTAAGGAGAGAGAACACTGAAGCTTTCTTT.

The V call is TRBV5-4, the J call TRBJ2-1; 7 bases map to TRBD1. Germline values: CDR1 SGHNT, CDR2 YYREEE (reference sequence). The junction had 3 bases not matched to a gene; V was cut back by 7 bases and J by 2 bases. This CDR3 has 13 amino acids. In DNA form, the CDR3 reads TGTGCCAGCGGGACAGCAGCCTACAATGAGCAGTTCTTC. Residues: CASGTAAYNEQFF.

This sequence joins TRBV7-9 and TRBJ2-5; unclear D gene. This CDR3 is 15 amino acids long. The germline CDR1 and CDR2 sequences are SEHNR and FQNEAQ (reference sequence). With 1 base removed from V and 5 bases from J, the gap between germline ends came to 14 bases. CDR3 sequence (DNA): TGTGCCAGCAGCTTAGGGCAGGCCCCCTCCGAGACCCAGTACTTC. It encodes CASSLGQAPSETQYF.

The rearrangement links TRBV18 to TRBJ2-2; TRBD1 matches 10 bases. The CDR3 sequence is 16 residues long. Trimming took 2 bases from V and 4 from J; bases not matched to a gene: 4. Germline CDR1 KGHSH, CDR2 LQKENI. CDR3 sequence reads: CASSPEWTGGTGELFF. CDR3 bases: TGTGCCAGCTCACCAGAGTGGACAGGGGGCACCGGGGAGCTGTTTTTT.

The V and J genes are TRBV6-5 and TRBJ1-2, with 11 positions matching TRBD1. The V gene's germline CDR1 is MNHEY and CDR2 SVGAGI. V lost 5 bases to trimming and J lost 3 bases; unmatched junction nucleotides: 5. The CDR3 runs 15 residues. In DNA, the CDR3 is TGTGCCAGCAGTCGGACGGGACAGGGGGACTATGGCTACACCTTC. Translated, it gives CASSRTGQGDYGYTF.